The 12 T cell receptor beta chains reported below all come from one sample, sequenced in a study of T cells after yellow fever vaccination. Using its own MiXCR run on the 5' RACE reads, TCRdb lists one record per CDR3 protein. The sample carries hundreds of thousands of distinct CDR3 sequences, around 10% recorded once. The sequences come from PBMCs, collected on the day of the first yellow fever vaccination. The receptors were sampled from a man aged 18 to 29 who received the YFV17D yellow fever vaccine.

In this sample, this clonotype turned up many times. V is TRBV6-5 and J is TRBJ2-5; 11 bases align to TRBD2. V shed 1 base and J 3 bases; nucleotides not matched to a gene: 1. Germline V gene lookup returns CDR1 MNHEY and CDR2 SVGAGI. The CDR3 totals 15 residues. The DNA of the CDR3 is TGTGCCAGCAGTTACTTGGGACTAGCGGAAGAGACCCAGTACTTC. Translated: CASSYLGLAEETQYF.

A word on this clonotype: No conserved phenylalanine or tryptophan ends this CDR3, so it is likely a read error. The chain combines TRBV5-4 with TRBJ2-1; weak D call: TRBD1 (5 bases). Looked up from germline, CDR1 is SGHNT and CDR2 is YYREEE (reference sequence). The germline V and J ends were trimmed by 4 bases and 0 bases, with 14 bases remaining between them. This CDR3 has 16 residues. CDR3 nucleotides: TGTGCCAGCAGCCCGAGACAGCACCACTCCTACAATGAGCAGTTCTTA. Amino acid sequence: CASSPRQHHSYNEQFL.

The V gene is TRBV29-1, the J gene TRBJ1-2, with TRBD1 identical over 8 bases. The V gene's germline CDR1 is SQVTM and CDR2 ANQGSEA. V dropped 6 bases and J dropped 2; count of bases not matched to a gene: 2. CDR3 length: 12 amino acids. The CDR3 reads CSVTGGNYGYTF. The CDR3 DNA is TGCAGCGTCACAGGGGGGAACTATGGCTACACCTTC.

This clonotype has only a few counts. This sequence joins TRBV18 and TRBJ1-5; D remains unclear. CDR1 KGHSH and CDR2 LQKENI come from the germline V gene. Trimming removed 6 bases from V and 6 bases from J, with 21 bases in between. This CDR3 has 16 residues. CDR3 DNA: TGTGCCAGCTCTCCCGACTCTAGGGCAGTCCGTCAGCCCCAGCATTTT. This sequence encodes CASSPDSRAVRQPQHF.

The table lists this clonotype with a few counts. The chain combines TRBV30 with TRBJ2-3; 7 bases line up with TRBD2. Germline values: CDR1 GTSNPN, CDR2 SVGIG (reference sequence). V trimming: 4 bases; J trimming: 0 bases; junction bases outside the gene matches: 10. CDR3 length: 16 residues. The CDR3 reads CAWTLLAGASTDTQYF. In DNA form, the CDR3 reads TGTGCCTGGACCCTTTTGGCGGGAGCTAGCACAGATACGCAGTATTTT.

The V call is TRBV7-2, the J call TRBJ2-7; 7 nucleotides agree with TRBD1. J was trimmed by 4 bases and V by 5 bases; bases with no gene match: 11. Germline V CDR1 and CDR2: SGHTA, FQGNSA. CDR3 length: 15 residues. In DNA form, the CDR3 reads TGTGCCAGCAGCCCAAGACGCGACAGGGCTTACGAGCAGTACTTC. Translating it yields CASSPRRDRAYEQYF.

The chain combines TRBV20-1 with TRBJ1-5, with TRBD1 matching over 8 bases. V was pared by 2 bases and J by 7 bases, with 10 bases of the junction left unmatched. This CDR3 has 15 residues. CDR1 DFQATT and CDR2 SNEGSKA come from the germline V gene (reference sequence). The DNA of the CDR3 is TGCAGTGCTAGATCAGGGGGCCCACCCTACCAGCCCCAGCATTTT. It specifies CSARSGGPPYQPQHF.

The rearrangement links TRBV7-9 to TRBJ1-2; no reliable D call. V was clipped by 5 bases and J by 4 bases, with 11 bases between them. This CDR3 contains 13 residues. Germline values: CDR1 SEHNR, CDR2 FQNEAQ (reference sequence). DNA for the CDR3: TGTGCCAGCAGCCCCACTGGCATCTATGGCTACACCTTC. Its protein is CASSPTGIYGYTF.

There are many counts of this clonotype. V and J are TRBV4-3 and TRBJ2-5; D not certain. V gave up 0 bases and J gave up 3 bases, with 14 bases separating them. Germline CDR1 is LGHNA and CDR2 is YSLEER. This CDR3 is 16 amino acids long. CDR3 in amino acids: CASSQELVPGEETQYF. The CDR3 region has the DNA TGCGCCAGCAGCCAAGAGCTGGTACCGGGTGAAGAGACCCAGTACTTC.

The CDR3 here is CASSLDRVRDGYTF. CDR3 in DNA: TGCGCCAGCAGCCTAGACAGGGTTAGAGATGGCTACACCTTC. This chain connects TRBV5-1 to TRBJ1-2, with 7 nucleotides matching TRBD1. Germline V gene data show CDR1 as SGHRS and CDR2 as YFSETQ. This CDR3 has 14 residues. Losses at the gene ends were 4 bases for V and 6 bases for J; bases not matched to a gene: 9.

The J gene is TRBJ2-1, the V gene TRBV7-9; TRBD1 matches at 8 bases. Trimming at V came to 2 bases and at J to 9 bases, leaving 3 bases not matched to a gene. CDR3 length: 13 residues. Per germline, CDR1 SEHNR and CDR2 FQNEAQ (reference sequence). The DNA for the CDR3 is TGTGCCAGCAGCTTAATACAGGGGGGTGAGCAGTTCTTC. Its protein product is CASSLIQGGEQFF. The full variable domain, in which reference TRBV7-9 and TRBJ2-1 provide the parts outside the CDR3, is DTGVSQNPRHKITKRGQNVTFRCDPISEHNRLYWYRQTLGQGPEFLTYFQNEAQLEKSRLLSDRFSAERPKGSFSTLEIQRTEQGDSAMYLCASSLIQGGEQFFGPGTRLTVL.

This clonotype was seen only a few times. The CDR3 nucleotides are TGTGCCACCAGCAGAGGGACGGGGTATGGCTACACCTTC. It specifies CATSRGTGYGYTF. J is TRBJ1-2 and V is TRBV15; no reliable D call. Deletions cut 1 base from V and 5 bases from J, with 8 bases between. CDR3 length equals 13 residues. Germline V CDR1 and CDR2: LNHNV, YYDKDF (reference sequence).